This TCR beta chain was obtained from a study of response to subunit inactivated influenza vaccine. Using its own MiXCR run on the RT-PCR reads, TCRdb lists one record per CDR3 protein. The sample includes hundreds of thousands of distinct CDR3 sequences, about 15% of them seen just once. This clonotype came up many times. This CDR3 is 13 amino acids long. The trim removed 3 bases at V and 7 bases at J, leaving 3 bases unmatched. Germline CDR1 reads SGHRS; CDR2 reads YFSETQ. The V and J genes are TRBV5-1 and TRBJ2-2; TRBD2 matches 7 bases. The receptor was isolated from a man aged 50 to 60 who received an inactivated influenza vaccine. The specimen was PBMCs from blood, collected around two weeks before vaccination. The CDR3 sequence is CASSWTRFGELFF. CDR3 coding DNA: TGCGCCAGCAGCTGGACTAGATTCGGGGAGCTGTTTTTT. Variable domain in full (rest from reference TRBV5-1 and TRBJ2-2): KAGVTQTPRYLIKTRGQQVTLSCSPISGHRSVSWYQQTPGQGLQFLFEYFSETQRNKGNFPGRFSGRQFSNSRSEMNVSTLELGDSALYLCASSWTRFGELFFGEGSRLTVL.